A selection of T cell receptor beta chains follows, all from one sample in a study of T cell responses to AZD1222 COVID-19 vaccine. The method was immunoSEQ multiplex PCR; TCRdb's version includes in-frame clones alone and lacks a portion of them. The sample includes more than 110,000 clones, around nine tenths of them seen just once. This material consisted of peripheral blood, taken on day 0 of AZD1222 vaccination. Source of these receptors: an adult in good health. Both conserved end residues are part of each CDR3. D genes are given only for firm matches.

cdr3_nt cdr3_aa v_call d_call j_call
TGTGCCAGCAGGGATAATTCACCCCTCCACTTT CASRDNSPLHF TRBV2 NA TRBJ1-6
TGCGCCAGCAGCCCCGGTTCCGCCAACACCGGGGAGCTGTTTTTT CASSPGSANTGELFF TRBV5-1 NA TRBJ2-2
TGTGCCAGCAGCCCCTGGGCCAACAATGAGCAGTTCTTC CASSPWANNEQFF TRBV16 NA TRBJ2-1
TGTGCCAGCAGTTACTCCCTAGCAGATACGCAGTATTTT CASSYSLADTQYF TRBV6-6 NA TRBJ2-3
TGCGCCAGCCGCTTTTATGGCATGGGCACAGATACGCAGTATTTT CASRFYGMGTDTQYF TRBV5-1 NA TRBJ2-3
TGTGCCAGCAGCCTTCTGGGGGTGGGAGGACTGCAAAGGGAGCAGTACTTC CASSLLGVGGLQREQYF TRBV5-5 NA TRBJ2-7
TGTGCCAGCAGCTCCCGGGACAGATCCTACGAGCAGTACTTC CASSSRDRSYEQYF TRBV7-9 TRBD1 TRBJ2-7
TGTGCCAGCACCAGTGGACAGGGCTACTACGAGCAGTACTTC CASTSGQGYYEQYF TRBV6-5 TRBD1 TRBJ2-7
TGTGCCACCACCCGGGGACCTGAGAGCGAGCAGTACTTC CATTRGPESEQYF TRBV24-1 NA TRBJ2-7
TGTGCCAGTAGTATAGTTATTAGCGGGAGCACAGATACGCAGTATTTT CASSIVISGSTDTQYF TRBV19 TRBD2 TRBJ2-3
TGCGCCAGCAGCCTCGCGTATTCAAGGCGCGGCTACACCTTC CASSLAYSRRGYTF TRBV5-1 NA TRBJ1-2
TGTGCCAGCAGCTTACGAGCTTATAATGAGCAGTTCTTC CASSLRAYNEQFF TRBV11-2 NA TRBJ2-1